Below, 10 T cell receptor beta chains from the same sample are listed, as sequenced in a study of blood T cell repertoires in COVID-19. Data came from immunoSEQ multiplex PCR; TCRdb stores just in-frame clones and leaves some out. The sample shows approximately 530,000 clones, approximately 88% of them seen only once. Material for sequencing was peripheral blood. Receptors were obtained from a woman between 45 and 65 years old with COVID-19, enrolled during active disease.

The chain has TRBV6-5 and TRBJ1-5, with 11 bases that match TRBD1. Looked up from germline, CDR1 is MNHEY and CDR2 is SVGAGI. The junction had 4 bases not matched to a gene; V was cut back by 9 bases and J by 3 bases. The CDR3 has 14 amino acids. CDR3 region: CASLDRGLNQPQHF. In DNA, the CDR3 is TGTGCCAGTTTGGACAGGGGGCTCAATCAGCCCCAGCATTTT.

The gene calls are TRBV6-5 and TRBJ1-2; possible D gene TRBD1, 6 bases. V lost 6 bases and J 4 bases, leaving 15 bases between the germline ends. The V gene's germline CDR1 is MNHEY and CDR2 SVGAGI. The CDR3 loop spans 14 amino acids. This CDR3 reads CASSRVQGAYGYTF. The CDR3 DNA is TGTGCCAGCAGCAGGGTACAGGGAGCCTATGGCTACACCTTC.

The chain has TRBV29-1 and TRBJ1-1, with D perhaps TRBD1 (6 bases). Per germline, CDR1 SQVTM and CDR2 ANQGSEA. This CDR3 contains 14 residues. Between the trimmed V and J ends, which lost 6 bases and 4 bases, there was a span of 18 bases. CDR3 coding DNA: TGCAGCGTCCTTGAGGTGGGGGCATCCACTGAAGCTTTCTTT. This sequence encodes CSVLEVGASTEAFF.

J is TRBJ1-4 and V is TRBV18; D gene ambiguous. The CDR3 covers 14 residues. Trimming cost V 1 base and J 8 bases, with 11 bases left between them. Per the germline V gene, CDR1 is KGHSH and CDR2 is LQKENI. CDR3 in amino acids: CASSPREGGEKLFF. The CDR3, as DNA: TGTGCCAGCTCACCACGAGAGGGAGGGGAAAAACTGTTTTTT.

The genes are TRBV6-6 and TRBJ1-1; a weak D match, TRBD1 (6 bases). V lost 5 bases and J lost 7, with 17 bases in between. Germline V gene sequence: CDR1 MNHNY, CDR2 SVGAGI (reference sequence). The CDR3 spans 14 residues. The CDR3 sequence is CASSPWTVEVEAFF. CDR3 DNA: TGTGCCAGCAGTCCCTGGACAGTGGAGGTTGAAGCTTTCTTT.

V usage is TRBV28 and J usage is TRBJ1-4; tentative D call: TRBD1 (6 bases). The germline V and J ends were trimmed by 5 bases and 3 bases, with 10 bases remaining between them. Germline lookup yields CDR1 MDHEN and CDR2 SYDVKM. The CDR3 runs 14 residues. The CDR3 sequence is CASSTGSANEKLFF. The CDR3 region has the DNA TGTGCCAGCAGTACAGGGTCGGCTAATGAAAAACTGTTTTTT.

The rearrangement uses TRBV7-7 and TRBJ2-2, with D maybe TRBD2 (5 bases). Deletions cut 5 bases from V and 2 bases from J, with 12 bases between. The CDR3 consists of 15 residues. The V gene's germline CDR1 is SSHAT and CDR2 FNYEAQ (reference sequence). The CDR3 here is CASSPGSFNTGELFF. The CDR3 DNA is TGTGCCAGCAGCCCGGGGTCCTTCAACACCGGGGAGCTGTTTTTT.

J is TRBJ2-7 and V is TRBV7-8; TRBD1 aligns across 7 bases. The ends lost 5 bases at V and 1 base at J; junction bases unmatched: 8. From germline, CDR1 is SGHVS and CDR2 FQNEAQ. The CDR3 has 15 amino acids. Here the CDR3 DNA reads TGTGCCAGCAGCCAAACAAGGGACAGATCCTACGAGCAGTACTTC. Translation gives CASSQTRDRSYEQYF. Combining the CDR3 with reference TRBV7-8 and TRBJ2-7 gives the whole variable domain GAGVSQSPRYKVAKRGQDVALRCDPISGHVSLFWYQQALGQGPEFLTYFQNEAQLDKSGLPSDRFFAERPEGSVSTLKIQRTQQEDSAVYLCASSQTRDRSYEQYFGPGTRLTVT.

The chain has TRBV24-1 and TRBJ1-5, with 8 positions matching TRBD1. Germline CDR1 is KGHDR and CDR2 is SFDVKD. The CDR3 is 16 residues long. Trimming took 2 bases from V and 3 from J; bases not matched to a gene: 5. CDR3 bases: TGTGCCACCAGTGATTCGGACAGGGCATACAATCAGCCCCAGCATTTT. As protein: CATSDSDRAYNQPQHF.

This clone appeared a single time. This same CDR3 is encoded by further DNA sequences in the sample. V usage is TRBV28 and J usage is TRBJ1-1; D gene uncertain. Looked up from germline, CDR1 is MDHEN and CDR2 is SYDVKM. V was trimmed by 0 bases and J by 3 bases, leaving 8 bases between them. This CDR3 spans 14 amino acids. The DNA of the CDR3 is TGTGCCAGCAGTTTATGGGGAGGCGACACTGAAGCTTTCTTT. Its translation: CASSLWGGDTEAFF.